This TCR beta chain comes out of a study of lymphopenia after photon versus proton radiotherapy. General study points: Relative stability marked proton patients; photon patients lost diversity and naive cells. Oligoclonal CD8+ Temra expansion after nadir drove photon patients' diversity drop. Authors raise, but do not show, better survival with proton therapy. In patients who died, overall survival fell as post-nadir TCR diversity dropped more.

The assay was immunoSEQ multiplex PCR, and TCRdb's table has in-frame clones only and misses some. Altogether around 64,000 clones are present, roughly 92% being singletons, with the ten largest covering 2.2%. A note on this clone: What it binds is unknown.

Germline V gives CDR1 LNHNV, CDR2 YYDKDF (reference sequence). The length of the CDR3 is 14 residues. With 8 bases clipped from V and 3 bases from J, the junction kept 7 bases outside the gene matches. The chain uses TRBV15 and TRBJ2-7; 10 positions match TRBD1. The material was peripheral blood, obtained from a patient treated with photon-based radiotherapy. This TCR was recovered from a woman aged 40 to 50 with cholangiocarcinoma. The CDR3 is CATGRDRGNYEQYF. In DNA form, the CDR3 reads TGTGCCACCGGGAGGGACAGGGGAAACTACGAGCAGTACTTC.